The 23 T cell receptor beta chains listed next were all sequenced from one sample in a study of spatial heterogeneity in lung cancer. Each CDR3 protein is one row after TCRdb ran MiXCR on the 5' RACE reads. Here the sample spans tens of thousands of distinct CDR3 sequences, roughly 3% being singletons. Regarding time point: sample taken at primary tumor resection. No cell sorting; template was whole RNA from tumor, lung tissue or PBMC. The sample was PBMCs, taken at surgery. The receptors were gathered from a female donor with early-stage non-small cell lung cancer.

This clonotype has at least ten counts. This sequence joins TRBV20-1 and TRBJ2-5, with 10 bases that match TRBD1. With 1 base clipped from V and 3 bases from J, the junction kept 2 bases outside the gene matches. Germline CDR1 is DFQATT and CDR2 is SNEGSKA (reference sequence). This CDR3 contains 14 residues. CDR3 bases: TGCAGTGCTAGAGGGGACAGGGGAAAAGAGACCCAGTACTTC. Translating it yields CSARGDRGKETQYF.

In this sample, this clonotype turned up many times. This sequence joins TRBV29-1 and TRBJ2-3; D is undetermined. Germline CDR1 SQVTM, CDR2 ANQGSEA. CDR3 length equals 13 residues. Trimming took 5 bases from V and 3 from J, leaving 12 bases between them. As DNA, the CDR3 is TGCAGCGTTCCTGGTCTGGAGACAGATACGCAGTATTTT. As protein: CSVPGLETDTQYF.

Many counts were recorded for this clonotype. The chain has TRBV7-9 and TRBJ2-4; 10 bases match TRBD2. Germline CDR1 is SEHNR and CDR2 is FQNEAQ (reference sequence). The J segment lost 1 base and the V segment lost 5 bases, leaving 5 bases of the junction unmatched. The CDR3 consists of 16 residues. The CDR3 DNA follows: TGTGCCAGCAGCCTTGGACTAGCGGAGGCCAAAAACATTCAGTACTTC. It yields the protein CASSLGLAEAKNIQYF.

This clonotype was counted at least ten times. This chain links TRBV5-1 with TRBJ2-7; D is uncertain. This CDR3 has 14 amino acids. V dropped 4 bases and J dropped 3 bases, with 14 bases sitting between them. The germline V gene encodes CDR1 SGHRS and CDR2 YFSETQ. The CDR3 loop is CASSTGEPSYEQYF. The CDR3 DNA reads as TGCGCCAGCAGCACCGGAGAACCGAGCTACGAGCAGTACTTC.

This clonotype was seen many times. This chain connects TRBV12-3 or TRBV12-4 to TRBJ2-7, with D perhaps TRBD2 (5 bases). This CDR3 contains 12 residues. Trimming removed 6 bases at V and 4 bases at J, with 10 bases between. The chain's CDR3 is CASSSTSYEQYF. Written as DNA, the CDR3 is TGTGCCAGCAGCTCAACTAGTTACGAGCAGTACTTC.

CDR3 in DNA: TGTGCCAGTCTAGGGACAGATACGCAGTATTTT. As protein: CASLGTDTQYF. This chain links TRBV19 with TRBJ2-3, with D hard to call. V was pared by 8 bases and J by 3 bases, with 6 bases between. Germline CDR1 reads LNHDA; CDR2 reads SQIVND (reference sequence). The CDR3 sequence is 11 residues long.

This clonotype was seen many times. DNA of the CDR3: TGTGCCAGCAGTTTAGCCGGGTACGCGTCTGGGGCCAACGTCCTGACTTTC. Protein: CASSLAGYASGANVLTF. J is TRBJ2-6 and V is TRBV12-3 or TRBV12-4; D is undetermined. The length of the CDR3 is 17 residues. Between the trimmed V and J ends, which lost 0 bases and 1 base, there was a span of 10 bases.

Concerning this clonotype: A clone one base away is much larger, so this may be a read error. The chain has TRBV5-1 and TRBJ2-2; 7 bases fit TRBD2. Germline values: CDR1 SGHRS, CDR2 YFSETQ. The CDR3 loop spans 17 amino acids. CDR3 region: CASSLESGGSGTGERFF. The CDR3 region has the DNA TGCGCCAGCAGCTTGGAATCGGGCGGGAGTGGCACCGGGGAGCGGTTTTTT.

This clonotype was seen at least ten times. The rearrangement joins TRBV4-1 to TRBJ2-3; D may be TRBD1 (5 bases). This CDR3 region has 15 residues. Trimming left V 0 bases short and J 3 bases short, with 10 bases between. From germline, CDR1 is MGHRA and CDR2 YSYEKL. The CDR3 protein is CASSQDRARTDTQYF. The DNA for the CDR3 is TGCGCCAGCAGCCAAGACAGGGCGAGAACAGATACGCAGTATTTT.

This clonotype was observed many times. The chain is built from TRBV28 and TRBJ2-2, with D possibly TRBD2 on 5 matching bases. Germline CDR1 and CDR2: MDHEN and SYDVKM. V gave up 5 bases and J gave up 3 bases, with 19 bases separating them. The CDR3 totals 17 residues. The CDR3 coding sequence is TGTGCCAGCAGTCCGGGGTCGTTTGAAGAGTACACCGGGGAGCTGTTTTTT. Protein sequence: CASSPGSFEEYTGELFF.

This clonotype has at least ten counts. The gene calls are TRBV18 and TRBJ2-3; 9 positions agree with TRBD1. J lost 2 bases, V lost 6 bases, and 6 bases had no gene match. CDR3 length: 15 residues. The germline V gene encodes CDR1 KGHSH and CDR2 LQKENI. As DNA, the CDR3 is TGTGCCAGCTCGTCGGGACAGGGATTCACAGATACGCAGTATTTT. It specifies CASSSGQGFTDTQYF.

The table lists this clonotype with many counts. V gene TRBV9 combines with J gene TRBJ2-7; 8 positions agree with TRBD2. Germline V gene lookup returns CDR1 SGDLS and CDR2 YYNGEE. The CDR3 is 16 residues long. V trimming: 3 bases; J trimming: 7 bases; junction bases outside the gene matches: 15. The CDR3 is CASSEWGKTSAGEQYF. CDR3 in DNA: TGTGCCAGCAGCGAGTGGGGAAAGACTAGCGCAGGGGAGCAGTACTTC.

This clonotype appeared many times. This chain links TRBV7-2 with TRBJ2-3, with 11 bases aligning to TRBD1. V lost 5 bases and J lost 5; bases outside the gene matches: 6. Looked up from germline, CDR1 is SGHTA and CDR2 is FQGNSA. This CDR3 region has 15 residues. This CDR3 is CASSPGTGGQDTQYF. The DNA for the CDR3 is TGTGCCAGCAGCCCCGGGACAGGGGGTCAAGATACGCAGTATTTT.

CDR3 sequence reads: CAAKGGGHSGNTIYF. Here the CDR3 DNA reads TGTGCCGCGAAGGGCGGCGGCCACTCTGGAAACACCATATATTTT. This chain uses TRBV6-6 with TRBJ1-3; D ambiguous. V dropped 11 bases and J dropped 0 bases, with 17 bases sitting between them. The CDR3 totals 15 residues. CDR1 is MNHNY, CDR2 SVGAGI, per germline (reference sequence).

This clonotype was counted at least ten times. The rearrangement links TRBV28 to TRBJ1-1; 9 positions match TRBD1. V was pared by 5 bases and J by 5 bases, with 6 bases of the junction left unmatched. The germline gives CDR1 MDHEN, CDR2 SYDVKM. The CDR3 length is 14 residues. CDR3 coding DNA: TGTGCCAGCAGTCCATGGACAGGGGCGACTGAAGCTTTCTTT. It translates to CASSPWTGATEAFF.

This clonotype showed up just a few times. The chain links TRBV19 to TRBJ2-1; no definite D call. V lost 3 bases and J 6 bases, leaving 12 bases between the germline ends. This CDR3 comprises 14 residues. CDR1 is LNHDA and CDR2 is SQIVND in the germline V gene (reference sequence). The CDR3 protein is CASSITTGLNEQFF. The CDR3 coding sequence is TGTGCCAGTAGTATCACGACTGGCCTCAATGAGCAGTTCTTC.

Relative to its sample, this clonotype is medium-sized. The V call is TRBV7-2, the J call TRBJ2-3; 8 bases are shared with TRBD2. The CDR3 is 20 residues long. Per the germline V gene, CDR1 is SGHTA and CDR2 is FQGNSA. Losses at the gene ends were 5 bases for V and 6 bases for J; bases not matched to a gene: 25. This CDR3 is CASSPRPYTSGGGGVDTQYF. CDR3 sequence (DNA): TGTGCCAGCAGCCCACGCCCCTACACTAGCGGAGGAGGGGGTGTGGATACGCAGTATTTT.

This clonotype was detected ten times or more. The genes are TRBV29-1 and TRBJ2-1; maybe TRBD2 (7 bases). The CDR3 spans 14 residues. V lost 4 bases to trimming and J lost 8 bases, with 18 bases between them. Germline V lookup: CDR1 SQVTM, CDR2 ANQGSEA. CDR3 nucleotides: TGCAGCGTTGGAATCCCGGGGGGCAGGGATGAGCAGTTCTTC. Its translation: CSVGIPGGRDEQFF.

There are many counts of this clonotype. This chain links TRBV7-3 with TRBJ2-1, with TRBD2 identical over 7 bases. V was clipped by 2 bases and J by 8 bases; unmatched bases: 3. The CDR3 sequence is 13 residues long. Germline V CDR1 and CDR2: SGHTA, FQGTGA. The DNA for the CDR3 is TGTGCCAGCAGCTTAGGACTAGACCATGAGCAGTTCTTC. Its protein is CASSLGLDHEQFF.

This clonotype was picked up many times. V gene TRBV24-1 combines with J gene TRBJ2-3, with D tentatively TRBD2 (6 bases). Germline CDR1 reads KGHDR; CDR2 reads SFDVKD. The CDR3 is 15 residues long. Trimming removed 4 bases from V and 4 bases from J, with 14 bases in between. CDR3 DNA sequence: TGTGCCACCAGTGACGGTTGGGAGGAGGCAGATACGCAGTATTTT. Protein: CATSDGWEEADTQYF.

This clonotype came up many times. The V and J genes are TRBV2 and TRBJ2-5; 11 bases match TRBD2. V was pared by 6 bases and J by 3 bases, with 3 bases of the junction left unmatched. This CDR3 spans 14 amino acids. CDR1 SNHLY and CDR2 FYNNEI come from the germline V gene. The CDR3 is CASSGGLAEETQYF. CDR3 DNA: TGTGCCAGCAGCGGGGGACTAGCGGAAGAGACCCAGTACTTC.

At least ten counts were recorded for this clonotype. This chain joins TRBV20-1 and TRBJ2-6; D gene uncertain. This CDR3 contains 17 residues. Trimming took 5 bases from V and 4 from J, leaving 21 bases between them. Germline values: CDR1 DFQATT, CDR2 SNEGSKA (reference sequence). CDR3 protein: CSADPSGIGPGANVLTF. The CDR3 DNA reads as TGCAGTGCTGACCCCTCGGGCATCGGGCCCGGGGCCAACGTCCTGACTTTC.

This clonotype has at least ten counts. The chain links TRBV11-3 to TRBJ2-2; TRBD2 might be the D (5 bases). Germline V gives CDR1 SGHNT, CDR2 YENEEA. The CDR3 totals 16 residues. V lost 4 bases to trimming and J lost 4 bases, with 16 bases between them. The CDR3 spells CASSSPNEDFTGELFF. CDR3 nucleotide sequence: TGTGCCAGCAGCTCCCCTAATGAGGACTTCACCGGGGAGCTGTTTTTT.